These 17 T cell receptor beta chains came from one sample sequenced in a study of blood T cell repertoires in COVID-19. Sequencing used immunoSEQ multiplex PCR; TCRdb keeps in-frame clones, though not all of them. The data show approximately 90,000 clones, with 75% to 90% seen just once and 0.95% to 1.5% held by the top ten. Sample: peripheral blood. The origin of the receptors is an older man with active or convalescent COVID-19.

V usage is TRBV5-4 and J usage is TRBJ2-7; a possible D gene is TRBD1 (6 bases). V was clipped by 4 bases and J by 3 bases, with 14 bases between them. The CDR3 has 14 amino acids. Germline values: CDR1 SGHNT, CDR2 YYREEE (reference sequence). CDR3 DNA: TGTGCCAGCAGCAAGACGACAGGTCTCTACGAGCAGTACTTC. This translates into CASSKTTGLYEQYF.

The J gene is TRBJ1-6, the V gene TRBV19; D may be TRBD1 (5 bases). V lost 3 bases and J 7 bases, leaving 13 bases between the germline ends. CDR3 length: 15 residues. Germline CDR1 is LNHDA and CDR2 is SQIVND (reference sequence). CDR3 region: CASSIGRQSNSPLHF. The CDR3 DNA follows: TGTGCCAGTAGTATTGGGCGACAGTCGAATTCACCCCTCCACTTT.

The V and J genes are TRBV29-1 and TRBJ1-1; 8 bases are shared with TRBD1. This CDR3 is 14 amino acids long. V lost 6 bases to trimming and J lost 5 bases; unmatched junction nucleotides: 11. Germline V gene data show CDR1 as SQVTM and CDR2 as ANQGSEA. CDR3 coding DNA: TGCAGCGTCGCCGACAGGGGAGGGGGAACTGAAGCTTTCTTT. Encoded protein: CSVADRGGGTEAFF.

V gene TRBV10-3 combines with J gene TRBJ2-1; 7 nucleotides agree with TRBD1. V was clipped by 11 bases and J by 5 bases; unmatched bases: 3. In germline, CDR1 is ENHRY, CDR2 SYGVKD. CDR3 length: 11 residues. The CDR3 DNA is TGTGCCGTAGGACAGGACAATGAGCAGTTCTTC. It translates to CAVGQDNEQFF.

V and J are TRBV7-2 and TRBJ2-5; 8 bases are a match to TRBD2. Looked up from germline, CDR1 is SGHTA and CDR2 is FQGNSA. The V gene end was trimmed by 7 bases and the J gene end by 5 bases; junction bases not matched to a gene: 15. CDR3 length: 16 residues. The CDR3 DNA reads TGTGCCAGCAACCGCGGGCGGGGGGCCGGGGGGGAGACCCAGTACTTC. This sequence encodes CASNRGRGAGGETQYF.

The chain has TRBV19 and TRBJ2-1, with 13 nucleotides matching TRBD2. The CDR3 length is 20 residues. V gave up 3 bases and J gave up 0 bases; unmatched junction bases: 11. Germline CDR1 and CDR2: LNHDA and SQIVND (reference sequence). The chain's CDR3 is CASSILWTSGSASSYNEQFF. The CDR3 coding sequence is TGTGCCAGTAGTATCCTGTGGACTAGCGGGAGCGCAAGCTCCTACAATGAGCAGTTCTTC.

The chain recombines TRBV27 with TRBJ2-1; TRBD2 agrees at 9 bases. Germline assignment: CDR1 MNHEY and CDR2 SMNVEV (reference sequence). V was clipped by 0 bases and J by 5 bases; unmatched bases: 8. This CDR3 has 17 amino acids. The CDR3 nucleotides are TGTGCCAGCAGTTTATCGCGGGGGGGGACTCTTAACAATGAGCAGTTCTTC. This sequence encodes CASSLSRGGTLNNEQFF.

This clone came up a few times. The sample holds other DNA sequences that translate to the same CDR3. The V gene is TRBV15, the J gene TRBJ1-3; 9 positions agree with TRBD1. The CDR3 is 15 residues long. V was pared by 1 base and J by 2 bases, with 0 bases of the junction left unmatched. CDR1 is LNHNV, CDR2 YYDKDF, per germline (reference sequence). CDR3 in DNA: TGTGCCACCAGCAGAGGGGACAGGGCTGGAAACACCATATATTTT. It yields the protein CATSRGDRAGNTIYF.

The rearrangement joins TRBV19 to TRBJ2-5; D unresolved. This CDR3 has 14 amino acids. V was pared by 6 bases and J by 0 bases, with 11 bases between. CDR1 is LNHDA and CDR2 is SQIVND in the germline V gene (reference sequence). The CDR3 sequence is CASRAELYQETQYF. DNA of the CDR3: TGTGCCAGTAGGGCGGAGCTGTACCAAGAGACCCAGTACTTC.

Of note for this clone: The sample has other DNA sequences that encode this CDR3 too. V usage is TRBV7-2 and J usage is TRBJ2-1; 10 bases are shared with TRBD2. This CDR3 comprises 18 residues. The germline gives CDR1 SGHTA, CDR2 FQGNSA. Trimming at V came to 1 base and at J to 0 bases, leaving 6 bases not matched to a gene. CDR3: CASSLDGTSVSSYNEQFF. Written as DNA, the CDR3 is TGTGCCAGCAGCTTAGATGGGACTAGCGTTAGCTCCTACAATGAGCAGTTCTTC.

This clone was seen more than once but under ten times. This chain uses TRBV3-1 (or the pseudogene TRBV3-2) with TRBJ2-2; 13 bases agree with TRBD2. The V gene's germline CDR1 is LGHDT and CDR2 YNNKEL (reference sequence). This CDR3 region has 17 residues. The V and J ends lost 5 bases and 2 bases, in that order; junction bases with no gene match: 5. In DNA, the CDR3 is TGTGCCAGCAGCAAAGGACTAGCGGGAGCTAACACCGGGGAGCTGTTTTTT. The encoded protein is CASSKGLAGANTGELFF.

J is TRBJ1-1 and V is TRBV5-4; 8 positions match TRBD1. V was pared by 4 bases and J by 1 base, with 3 bases of the junction left unmatched. The CDR3 is 14 residues long. Germline lookup yields CDR1 SGHNT and CDR2 YYREEE (reference sequence). CDR3 region: CASSVDRGNTEAFF. CDR3 in DNA: TGTGCCAGCAGCGTAGACAGGGGGAACACTGAAGCTTTCTTT.

The chain has TRBV4-2 and TRBJ1-1; D uncertain. In germline, CDR1 is LGHNA, CDR2 YNFKEQ. The V end was cut by 0 bases, the J end by 0 bases, with 8 bases between. This CDR3 has 15 residues. The chain's CDR3 is CASSQDITLNTEAFF. CDR3 bases: TGTGCCAGCAGCCAAGATATAACATTGAACACTGAAGCTTTCTTT.

CDR3 DNA: TGTGCCACCAGCAGAGCTGCCGCGCTAGCGACCTACAATGAGCAGTTCTTC. Amino acids: CATSRAAALATYNEQFF. The J gene is TRBJ2-1, the V gene TRBV15; TRBD2 is a possible D gene (6 bases). This CDR3 comprises 17 residues. Germline loops: CDR1 LNHNV, CDR2 YYDKDF (reference sequence). With 1 base removed from V and 2 bases from J, the gap between germline ends came to 15 bases.

CDR3 region: CASSVDSSLGSSALHF. CDR3 DNA: TGTGCCAGCAGCGTAGATTCGTCTCTGGGGAGCTCTGCCCTCCACTTT. The rearrangement links TRBV9 to TRBJ1-6; D gene unclear. CDR1 is SGDLS and CDR2 is YYNGEE in the germline V gene. The CDR3 is 16 amino acids. The V gene lost 0 bases and the J gene lost 14 bases, with 21 bases spanning the gap.

This chain connects TRBV10-3 to TRBJ2-1, with TRBD2 matching 13 bases. Germline CDR1 ENHRY, CDR2 SYGVKD. The CDR3 contains 16 residues. Trimming removed 6 bases from V and 0 bases from J; junction bases left unmatched: 2. The CDR3 nucleotides read TGTGCCATCAGGAGGACTAGCGGGAGCTCCTACAATGAGCAGTTCTTC. Its protein is CAIRRTSGSSYNEQFF.

The rearrangement joins TRBV6-6 to TRBJ1-2; no reliable D call. Germline V gene sequence: CDR1 MNHNY, CDR2 SVGAGI (reference sequence). Trimming shortened V by 6 bases and J by 1 base, and 6 bases separated the two germline ends. The CDR3 extends over 12 amino acids. The chain's CDR3 is CASSPGNYGYTF. CDR3 bases: TGTGCCAGCAGCCCCGGTAACTATGGCTACACCTTC.